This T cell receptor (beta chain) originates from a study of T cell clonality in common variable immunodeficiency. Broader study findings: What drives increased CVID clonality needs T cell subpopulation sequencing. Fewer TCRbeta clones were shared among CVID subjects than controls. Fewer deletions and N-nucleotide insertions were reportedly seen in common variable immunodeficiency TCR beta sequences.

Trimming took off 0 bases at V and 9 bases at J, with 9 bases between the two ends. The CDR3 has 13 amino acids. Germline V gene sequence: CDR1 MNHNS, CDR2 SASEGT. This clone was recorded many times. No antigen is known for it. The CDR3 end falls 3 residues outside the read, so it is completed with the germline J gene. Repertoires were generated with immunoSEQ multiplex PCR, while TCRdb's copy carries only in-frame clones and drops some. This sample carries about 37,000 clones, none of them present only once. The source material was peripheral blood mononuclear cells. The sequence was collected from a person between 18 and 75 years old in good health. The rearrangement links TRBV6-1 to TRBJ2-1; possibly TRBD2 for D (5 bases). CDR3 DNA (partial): TGTGCCAGCAGTGAAGCAAACGAGGGTGAG. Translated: CASSEANEGE. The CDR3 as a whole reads CASSEANEGEQFF.